This T cell receptor beta chain emerged from a study of shared clonotypes between healthy human individuals. The method was immunoSEQ multiplex PCR; TCRdb's version includes in-frame clones alone and lacks a portion of them. The sample consists of more than 550,000 clones, less than 95% of them appearing once. Regarding the study as a whole: It was anticipated that sequencing depth would influence how many clonotypes donors shared.

V gave up 4 bases and J gave up 6 bases; unmatched junction bases: 6. The CDR3 extends over 14 amino acids. Germline CDR1 reads WNHNN; CDR2 reads SYGVQD (reference sequence). Concerning this clone itself: Its target is unknown.

The origin of this receptor is a young man in good health. Some clones in this sample may be carry-over from other donors' samples. The sequenced material came from memory CD8+ T cells from PBMCs. This sample's subset: CD45RO+ cells pooled with CCR7-negative TemRA cells. The chain carries TRBV10-1 and TRBJ1-5; TRBD1 agrees at 7 bases. The CDR3 loop reads CASSAVRGAQPQHF. CDR3 in DNA: TGCGCCAGCAGTGCGGTCAGGGGGGCTCAGCCCCAGCATTTT.